This T cell receptor beta chain was profiled in a study of blood T cell repertoires in COVID-19. As handled by the study authors: Reference gene primers were amplified, and this amplification served to estimate nucleated cell counts. Sequencing used immunoSEQ multiplex PCR; TCRdb keeps in-frame clones, though not all of them. That table furnishes V, J and clone size, whereas the DNA furnished D and trimming. The sample lists about 200,000 clones; around 81% were seen once. CDR3 length: 12 amino acids. Trimming removed 8 bases at V and 4 bases at J, with 11 bases between. CDR1 and CDR2 from the germline V gene are ENHRY and SYGVKD.

The sequenced material came from peripheral blood. V is TRBV10-3 and J is TRBJ1-2; weak D call: TRBD1 (5 bases). This clonotype was obtained from a man between 60 and 70 years old with COVID-19, enrolled during active disease. This chain's CDR3 is CAIWGRSYGYTF. CDR3 bases: TGTGCCATCTGGGGCAGGAGCTATGGCTACACCTTC.